This TCR beta chain was profiled in a study of shared T cell receptors in the human thymus. Libraries were prepared by immunoSEQ multiplex PCR; TCRdb keeps only in-frame clonotypes and omits some of them. The table has hundreds of thousands of clones, 80% to 90% seen once. There are 12 residues in the CDR3. V lost 3 bases to trimming and J lost 7 bases, with 10 bases between them. Germline assignment: CDR1 SEHNR and CDR2 FQNEAQ (reference sequence). These data also formed part of another study, on human thymus T cells.

This clonotype was sampled from a boy under two years old with a congenital heart defect. The sample taken for sequencing was thymocytes. The chain uses TRBV7-9 and TRBJ2-7, with a tentative D call TRBD2 (5 bases). CDR3 in amino acids: CASSFLGVEQYF. The CDR3 nucleotides are TGTGCCAGCAGCTTCCTCGGGGTAGAGCAGTACTTC.